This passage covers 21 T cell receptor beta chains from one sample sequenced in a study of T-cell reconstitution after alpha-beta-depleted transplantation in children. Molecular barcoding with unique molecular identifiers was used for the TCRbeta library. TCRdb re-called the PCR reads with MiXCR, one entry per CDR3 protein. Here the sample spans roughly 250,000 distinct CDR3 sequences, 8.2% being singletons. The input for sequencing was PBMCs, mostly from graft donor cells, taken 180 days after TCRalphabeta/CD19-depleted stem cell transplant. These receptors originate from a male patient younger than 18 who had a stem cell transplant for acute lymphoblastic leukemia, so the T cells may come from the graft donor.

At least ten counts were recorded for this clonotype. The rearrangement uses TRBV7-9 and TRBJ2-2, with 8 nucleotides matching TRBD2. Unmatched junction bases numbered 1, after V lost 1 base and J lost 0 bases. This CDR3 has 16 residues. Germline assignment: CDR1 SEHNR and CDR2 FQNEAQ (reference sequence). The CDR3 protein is CASSLEGLANTGELFF. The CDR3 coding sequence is TGTGCCAGCAGCTTAGAGGGACTAGCGAACACCGGGGAGCTGTTTTTT.

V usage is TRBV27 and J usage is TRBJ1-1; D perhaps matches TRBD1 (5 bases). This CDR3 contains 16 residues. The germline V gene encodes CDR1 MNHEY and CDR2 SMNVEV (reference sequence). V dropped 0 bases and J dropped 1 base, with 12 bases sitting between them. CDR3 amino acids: CASSLSWGETNTEAFF. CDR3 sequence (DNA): TGTGCCAGCAGTTTATCGTGGGGGGAAACGAACACTGAAGCTTTCTTT.

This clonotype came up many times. The chain's CDR3 is CASSLDGPRQSSYNEQFF. The DNA of the CDR3 is TGCGCCAGCAGCTTGGATGGACCGCGGCAGAGCTCCTACAATGAGCAGTTCTTC. This sequence joins TRBV5-1 and TRBJ2-1; D unclear. Germline V gene data show CDR1 as SGHRS and CDR2 as YFSETQ. The CDR3 covers 18 residues. Trimming cost V 0 bases and J 0 bases, with 16 bases left between them. The full variable domain, in which reference TRBV5-1 and TRBJ2-1 provide the parts outside the CDR3, is KAGVTQTPRYLIKTRGQQVTLSCSPISGHRSVSWYQQTPGQGLQFLFEYFSETQRNKGNFPGRFSGRQFSNSRSEMNVSTLELGDSALYLCASSLDGPRQSSYNEQFFGPGTRLTVL.

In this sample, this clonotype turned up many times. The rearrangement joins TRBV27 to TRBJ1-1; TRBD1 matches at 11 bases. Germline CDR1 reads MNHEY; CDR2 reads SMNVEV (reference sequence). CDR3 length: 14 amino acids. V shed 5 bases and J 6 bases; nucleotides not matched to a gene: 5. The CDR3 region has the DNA TGTGCCAGCAGTCCCTGGACAGGGGGCTCTGAAGCTTTCTTT. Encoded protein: CASSPWTGGSEAFF.

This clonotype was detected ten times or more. The CDR3 bases are TGTGCCAGCAGCCCAACCAGCCGGACTGAAGCTTTCTTT. Protein sequence: CASSPTSRTEAFF. The V call is TRBV5-5, the J call TRBJ1-1, with D hard to call. Germline CDR1 and CDR2: SGHKS and YYEKEE (reference sequence). The CDR3 has 13 amino acids. Trimming left V 4 bases short and J 5 bases short, with 12 bases between. Full variable domain (outside the CDR3, taken from reference TRBV5-5 and TRBJ1-1): DAGVTQSPTHLIKTRGQQVTLRCSPISGHKSVSWYQQVLGQGPQFIFQYYEKEERGRGNFPDRFSARQFPNYSSELNVNALLLGDSALYLCASSPTSRTEAFFGQGTRLTVV.

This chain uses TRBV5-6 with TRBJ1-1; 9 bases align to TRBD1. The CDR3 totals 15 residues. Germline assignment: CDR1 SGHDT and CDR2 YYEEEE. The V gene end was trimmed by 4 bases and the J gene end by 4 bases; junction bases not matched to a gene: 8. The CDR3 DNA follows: TGTGCCAGCAGCCCCCGGGACAGGGTTTTCACTGAAGCTTTCTTT. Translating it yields CASSPRDRVFTEAFF. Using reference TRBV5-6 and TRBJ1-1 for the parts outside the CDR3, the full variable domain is DAGVTQSPTHLIKTRGQQVTLRCSPKSGHDTVSWYQQALGQGPQFIFQYYEEEERQRGNFPDRFSGHQFPNYSSELNVNALLLGDSALYLCASSPRDRVFTEAFFGQGTRLTVV.

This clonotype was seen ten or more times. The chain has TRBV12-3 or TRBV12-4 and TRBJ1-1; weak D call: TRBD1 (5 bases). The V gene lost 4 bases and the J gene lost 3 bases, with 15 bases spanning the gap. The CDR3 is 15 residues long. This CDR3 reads CASSSFPQADTEAFF. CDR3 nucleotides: TGTGCCAGCAGTTCTTTCCCACAGGCGGACACTGAAGCTTTCTTT.

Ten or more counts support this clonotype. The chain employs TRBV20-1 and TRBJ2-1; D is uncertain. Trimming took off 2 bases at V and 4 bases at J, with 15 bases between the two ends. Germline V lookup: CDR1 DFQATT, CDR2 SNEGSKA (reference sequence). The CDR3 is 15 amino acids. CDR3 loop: CSARSLRTEYNEQFF. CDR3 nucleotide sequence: TGCAGTGCTAGATCCCTCCGGACCGAGTACAATGAGCAGTTCTTC.

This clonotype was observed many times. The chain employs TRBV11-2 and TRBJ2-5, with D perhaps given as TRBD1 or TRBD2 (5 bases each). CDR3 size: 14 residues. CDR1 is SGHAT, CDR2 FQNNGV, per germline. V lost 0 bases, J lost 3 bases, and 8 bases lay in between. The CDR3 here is CASSLERGKETQYF. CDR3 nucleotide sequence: TGTGCCAGCAGCTTAGAGAGGGGCAAAGAGACCCAGTACTTC.

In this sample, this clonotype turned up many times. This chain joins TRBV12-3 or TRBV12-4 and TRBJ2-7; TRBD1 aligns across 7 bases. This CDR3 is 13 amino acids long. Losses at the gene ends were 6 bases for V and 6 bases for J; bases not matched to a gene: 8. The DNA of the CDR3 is TGTGCCAGCAGCCGGGACAGTCTATCCGAGCAGTACTTC. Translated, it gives CASSRDSLSEQYF.

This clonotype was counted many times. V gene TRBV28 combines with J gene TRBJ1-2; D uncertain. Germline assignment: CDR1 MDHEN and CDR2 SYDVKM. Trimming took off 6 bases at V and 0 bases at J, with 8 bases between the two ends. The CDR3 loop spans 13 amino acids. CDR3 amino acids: CASSWATNYGYTF. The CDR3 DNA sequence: TGTGCCAGCAGCTGGGCTACTAACTATGGCTACACCTTC.

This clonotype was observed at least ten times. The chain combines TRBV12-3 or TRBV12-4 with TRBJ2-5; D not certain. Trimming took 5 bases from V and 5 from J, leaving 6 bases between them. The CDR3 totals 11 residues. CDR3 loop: CASSQAETQYF. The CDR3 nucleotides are TGTGCCAGCAGTCAAGCGGAGACCCAGTACTTC.

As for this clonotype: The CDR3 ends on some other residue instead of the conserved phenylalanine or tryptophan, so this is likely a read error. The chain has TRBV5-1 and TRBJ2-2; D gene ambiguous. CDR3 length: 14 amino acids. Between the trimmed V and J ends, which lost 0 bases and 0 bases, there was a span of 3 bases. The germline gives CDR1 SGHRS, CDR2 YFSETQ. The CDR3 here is CASSLGSNTGELFI. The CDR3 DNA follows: TGCGCCAGCAGCTTGGGTTCGAACACCGGGGAGCTGTTTATT.

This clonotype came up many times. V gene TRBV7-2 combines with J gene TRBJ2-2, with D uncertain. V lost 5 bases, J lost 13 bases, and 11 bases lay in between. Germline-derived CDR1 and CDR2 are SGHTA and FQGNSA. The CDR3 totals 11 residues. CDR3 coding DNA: TGTGCCAGCAGCCTCAGGCCGTGGCTGTTTTTT. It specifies CASSLRPWLFF.

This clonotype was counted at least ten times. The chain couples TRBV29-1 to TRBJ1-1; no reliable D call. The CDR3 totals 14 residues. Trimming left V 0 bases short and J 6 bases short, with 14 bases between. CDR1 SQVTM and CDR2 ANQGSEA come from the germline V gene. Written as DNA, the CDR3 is TGCAGCGTTGAAGAAGGGCTGCCGGAGGCTGAAGCTTTCTTT. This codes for CSVEEGLPEAEAFF.

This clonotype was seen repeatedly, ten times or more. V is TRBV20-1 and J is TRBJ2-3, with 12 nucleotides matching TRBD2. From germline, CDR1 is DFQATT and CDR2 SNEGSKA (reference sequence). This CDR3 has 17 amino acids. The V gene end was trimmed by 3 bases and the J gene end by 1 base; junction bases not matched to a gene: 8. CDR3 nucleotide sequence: TGCAGTGCTAGTGGGCTAGCGGGGGGGCAAGGCACAGATACGCAGTATTTT. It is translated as CSASGLAGGQGTDTQYF.

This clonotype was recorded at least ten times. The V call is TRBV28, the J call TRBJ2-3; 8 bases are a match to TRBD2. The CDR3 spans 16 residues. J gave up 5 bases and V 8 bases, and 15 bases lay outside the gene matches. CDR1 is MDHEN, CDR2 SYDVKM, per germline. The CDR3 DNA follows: TGTGCCAGCCCCCCGGGGGGGGCGGGAGTTGTAGATACGCAGTATTTT. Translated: CASPPGGAGVVDTQYF.

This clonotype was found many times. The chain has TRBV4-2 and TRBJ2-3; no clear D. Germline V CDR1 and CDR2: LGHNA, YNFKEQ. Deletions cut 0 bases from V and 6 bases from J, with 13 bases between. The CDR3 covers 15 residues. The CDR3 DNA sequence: TGTGCCAGCAGCCAAGATAAACTCGCCTTTGATACGCAGTATTTT. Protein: CASSQDKLAFDTQYF.

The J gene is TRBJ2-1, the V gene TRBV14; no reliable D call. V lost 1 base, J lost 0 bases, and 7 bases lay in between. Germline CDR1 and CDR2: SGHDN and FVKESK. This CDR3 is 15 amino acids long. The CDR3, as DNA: TGTGCCAGCAGCCAAGGGCGAAACTCCTACAATGAGCAGTTCTTC. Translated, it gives CASSQGRNSYNEQFF.

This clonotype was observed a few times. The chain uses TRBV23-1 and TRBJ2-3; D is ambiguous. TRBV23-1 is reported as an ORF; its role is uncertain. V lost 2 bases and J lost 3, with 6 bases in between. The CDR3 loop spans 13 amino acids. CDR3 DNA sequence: TGCGCCAGCAGTCAAGTCGCTACAGATACGCAGTATTTT. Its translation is CASSQVATDTQYF.

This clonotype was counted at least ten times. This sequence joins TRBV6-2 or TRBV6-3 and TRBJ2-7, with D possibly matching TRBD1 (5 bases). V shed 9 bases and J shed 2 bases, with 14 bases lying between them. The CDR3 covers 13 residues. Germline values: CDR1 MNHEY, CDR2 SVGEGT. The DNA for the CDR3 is TGTGCCAGACGGCCAAGGGGAACCTACGAGCAGTACTTC. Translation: CARRPRGTYEQYF.